The 20 T cell receptor beta chains below were found in one sample sequenced in a study of OX40 agonist ivuxolimab in advanced cancers. This table comes from immunoSEQ multiplex PCR, and its TCRdb copy is limited to in-frame clones, with some not included. Of over 65,000 clones listed, over 80% were seen once; the top ten hold 0.45% to 0.65%. The sample in question was CD4+ or CD8+ T cells sorted from blood, obtained in a trial of the OX40 agonist ivuxolimab. These TCRs come from an adult with an advanced solid tumor such as melanoma, head and neck, liver or kidney cancer.

The chain links TRBV30 to TRBJ2-7; the match to TRBD1 covers 10 bases. Germline V gene sequence: CDR1 GTSNPN, CDR2 SVGIG (reference sequence). The ends lost 5 bases at V and 2 bases at J; junction bases unmatched: 6. The CDR3 extends over 14 amino acids. CDR3 amino acids: CAWGGDRGTYEQYF. The CDR3 DNA reads as TGTGCCTGGGGTGGGGACAGGGGCACCTACGAGCAGTACTTC.

The chain carries TRBV19 and TRBJ1-3; no definite D call. Looked up from germline, CDR1 is LNHDA and CDR2 is SQIVND (reference sequence). With 5 bases removed from V and 0 bases from J, the gap between germline ends came to 17 bases. CDR3 length: 17 amino acids. The CDR3 DNA is TGTGCCAGTAGTTCCGAAGGCGAACAAATCTCTGGAAACACCATATATTTT. Translation gives CASSSEGEQISGNTIYF.

Only one count was recorded for this clone. The V call is TRBV5-1, the J call TRBJ2-2; weak D call: TRBD1 (5 bases). The V and J ends lost 7 bases and 4 bases respectively, with 17 bases between them. The CDR3 spans 15 residues. Germline-derived CDR1 and CDR2 are SGHRS and YFSETQ. The CDR3, as DNA: TGCGCCAGCCAAAGACAGTTTCTCATCACCGGGGAGCTGTTTTTT. It translates to CASQRQFLITGELFF.

The rearrangement uses TRBV2 and TRBJ2-1; perhaps TRBD2 as D (6 bases). Trimming took off 1 base at V and 9 bases at J, with 10 bases between the two ends. This CDR3 spans 13 amino acids. Looked up from germline, CDR1 is SNHLY and CDR2 is FYNNEI. CDR3 DNA: TGTGCCAGCAGTGAAGGGCAGGAGGGTGAGCAGTTCTTC. Encoded protein: CASSEGQEGEQFF.

The chain recombines TRBV6-4 with TRBJ2-1; D not resolved. Looked up from germline, CDR1 is MRHNA and CDR2 is SNTAGT. V was clipped by 4 bases and J by 8 bases, with 12 bases between them. The CDR3 sequence is 13 residues long. The CDR3 spells CASSGVRGDEQFF. The CDR3 region has the DNA TGTGCCAGCAGTGGAGTTCGAGGTGATGAGCAGTTCTTC.

The chain recombines TRBV27 with TRBJ2-4; 10 nucleotides agree with TRBD2. The V segment lost 6 bases and the J segment 3 bases; nucleotides outside the gene matches: 5. This CDR3 contains 15 residues. Germline V gene sequence: CDR1 MNHEY, CDR2 SMNVEV (reference sequence). Here the CDR3 DNA reads TGTGCCAGCAGGAACCTAGCGGGAGTCAAAAACATTCAGTACTTC. It translates to CASRNLAGVKNIQYF.

This rearrangement joins TRBV29-1 to TRBJ2-7, with 8 bases aligning to TRBD1. CDR3 length: 13 residues. The ends lost 4 bases at V and 6 bases at J; junction bases unmatched: 8. Germline CDR1 reads SQVTM; CDR2 reads ANQGSEA. CDR3 residues: CSVARDRLGEQYF. The CDR3 bases are TGCAGCGTTGCGCGGGACAGGTTAGGCGAGCAGTACTTC.

V and J are TRBV5-1 and TRBJ2-7; D is perhaps TRBD1 (5 bases). Trimming cost V 4 bases and J 5 bases, with 19 bases left between them. The length of the CDR3 is 15 residues. CDR1 is SGHRS and CDR2 is YFSETQ in the germline V gene. CDR3 coding DNA: TGCGCCAGCAGCCCCAGGGCCCCCCAGGACCACGAGCAGTACTTC. Its protein is CASSPRAPQDHEQYF.

The chain links TRBV28 to TRBJ1-1, with a possible D match to TRBD1 (5 bases). This CDR3 is built from 11 residues. Germline loops: CDR1 MDHEN, CDR2 SYDVKM. Trimming removed 10 bases from V and 4 bases from J, with 10 bases in between. This CDR3 is CATQGITEAFF. The CDR3 DNA reads as TGTGCCACCCAGGGAATCACTGAAGCTTTCTTT.

This chain uses TRBV28 with TRBJ2-5, with D tentatively TRBD1 (5 bases). This CDR3 has 11 amino acids. Germline V gene lookup returns CDR1 MDHEN and CDR2 SYDVKM. This CDR3 is CASREQETQYF. CDR3 in DNA: TGTGCATCCAGGGAACAAGAGACCCAGTACTTC.

The genes are TRBV14 and TRBJ2-1; maybe TRBD2 (5 bases). CDR1 and CDR2 (germline): SGHDN, FVKESK. The ends were cut back, 4 bases at V and 3 bases at J, with 16 bases in the middle. The CDR3 spans 16 residues. The CDR3 loop is CASSRETRLVYNEQFF. In DNA, the CDR3 is TGTGCCAGCAGCCGTGAAACTAGGCTGGTCTACAATGAGCAGTTCTTC. Looking up the rest from reference TRBV14 and TRBJ2-1 gives the full variable domain: EAGVTQFPSHSVIEKGQTVTLRCDPISGHDNLYWYRRVMGKEIKFLLHFVKESKQDESGMPNNRFLAERTGGTYSTLKVQPAELEDSGVYFCASSRETRLVYNEQFFGPGTRLTVL.

This clone was observed a handful of times. CDR3 residues: CASSQGLAGLNYEQYF. CDR3 DNA sequence: TGTGCCAGCAGCCAAGGACTAGCGGGGTTAAACTACGAGCAGTACTTC. The chain has TRBV5-6 and TRBJ2-7; 12 bases line up with TRBD2. The CDR3 extends over 16 amino acids. Per the germline V gene, CDR1 is SGHDT and CDR2 is YYEEEE. The V and J ends lost 4 bases and 3 bases, in that order; junction bases with no gene match: 8.

This clone was recorded once. The genes are TRBV9 and TRBJ1-2; no clear D gene. The CDR3 is 13 amino acids. The ends were cut back, 3 bases at V and 5 bases at J, with 11 bases in the middle. Looked up from germline, CDR1 is SGDLS and CDR2 is YYNGEE. CDR3 region: CASSAHLAYGYTF. The CDR3 DNA is TGTGCCAGCAGCGCCCACCTGGCGTATGGCTACACCTTC.

The rearrangement joins TRBV19 to TRBJ1-5; maybe TRBD1 (6 bases). Trimming shortened V by 6 bases and J by 5 bases, and 8 bases separated the two germline ends. CDR1 and CDR2 from the germline V gene are LNHDA and SQIVND (reference sequence). This CDR3 has 12 residues. CDR3 sequence reads: CASRTGYQPQHF. CDR3 nucleotide sequence: TGTGCCAGTAGGACAGGTTATCAGCCCCAGCATTTT.

This chain joins TRBV4-3 and TRBJ1-1; 9 bases map to TRBD1. The CDR3 extends over 15 amino acids. V lost 0 bases and J lost 8; bases outside the gene matches: 7. Germline values: CDR1 LGHNA, CDR2 YSLEER. CDR3 region: CASSQDVGQGREAFF. The DNA of the CDR3 is TGCGCCAGCAGCCAAGATGTAGGACAGGGGAGGGAAGCTTTCTTT.

The chain links TRBV5-1 to TRBJ2-7, with 9 bases that match TRBD2. The junction had 6 bases not matched to a gene; V was cut back by 1 base and J by 4 bases. This CDR3 contains 15 residues. Germline CDR1 is SGHRS and CDR2 is YFSETQ. The CDR3 coding sequence is TGCGCCAGCAGCTTGTGGGCGGGAGGGGTTTACGAGCAGTACTTC. It encodes CASSLWAGGVYEQYF.

V and J are TRBV5-5 and TRBJ1-3; possibly TRBD1 for D (6 bases). From germline, CDR1 is SGHKS and CDR2 YYEKEE (reference sequence). The CDR3 is made up of 14 amino acids. Trimming pared 2 bases from V and 3 bases from J, leaving 9 bases between. CDR3 DNA sequence: TGTGCCAGCAGCTTAGAACAGGGTGGAAACACCATATATTTT. It codes for CASSLEQGGNTIYF.

This chain connects TRBV10-3 to TRBJ2-3; 11 nucleotides align to TRBD2. The J segment lost 2 bases and the V segment lost 6 bases, leaving 4 bases of the junction unmatched. The germline V gene has CDR1 ENHRY and CDR2 SYGVKD. The CDR3 extends over 15 amino acids. CDR3 amino acids: CAIRPGLADTDTQYF. The DNA for the CDR3 is TGTGCCATCAGGCCGGGACTAGCGGACACAGATACGCAGTATTTT.

V usage is TRBV21-1 and J usage is TRBJ1-5; TRBD1 is the table's D call and was not checked against the DNA. TRBV21-1 is noted as a pseudogene. The CDR3 length is 18 residues. The CDR3 DNA reads TGTGCCAGCAGCAAAGTTTCCTGGACAGGGGGAAGCAATCAGCCCCAGCATTTT. It translates to CASSKVSWTGGSNQPQHF.

The chain carries TRBV5-1 and TRBJ2-2; D remains unclear. Germline assignment: CDR1 SGHRS and CDR2 YFSETQ. This CDR3 comprises 14 residues. V dropped 0 bases and J dropped 6 bases, with 9 bases sitting between them. The CDR3 DNA reads as TGCGCCAGCAGCTTGGAGACCCAAGCCGGGGAGCTGTTTTTT. Amino acid sequence: CASSLETQAGELFF.